This T cell receptor (beta chain) is drawn from a study of T cell responses to AZD1222 COVID-19 vaccine (dated by TCRdb to the early 2020s). In the study overall: AZD1222 recipients with second doses at about 4 weeks or about 12 weeks were pooled, because spike-specific TCR depth and breadth did not differ between schedules. A total of 233 trial participants underwent TCR sequencing, of whom some 200 had received two doses of AZD1222 and some 25 had received two doses of the MenACWY control vaccine. Enrollment into the trials was organized by age into subgroups of 18-55, 56-69 and 70-plus years, and those subgroups contained approximately 160, 26 and 62 TCR-sequenced participants, respectively.

The sample's time point label is to be understood as: baseline before first vaccination. Vaccinee samples were obtained from the UK trials COV001 and COV002, which included a single-blind randomized controlled phase 2/3 trial of AZD1222 (ChAdOx1 nCoV-19) in healthy adults. For TCRbeta chain sequencing, PBMC samples from trial participants were taken at day 0 and at day 28 after the second dose. The CDR3 regions of human TCRbeta chains were analyzed by immunosequencing. Concerning the study's data processing: Repertoire TCRs were checked for matches against a reference library of SARS-CoV-2-specific TCRs that had been generated using the MIRA antigen-specificity platform. Breadth was defined as the fraction of unique TCRs that were SARS-CoV-2-associated, and depth was defined as the fraction of total T cells that were SARS-CoV-2-associated. Using the MIRA data, each spike-specific TCR was mapped to the spike region that the TCR reacts to and placed in a CD4 or CD8 class. Log10-transformed breadth and depth values were compared by one-way ANOVA with Sidak's multiple comparisons tests. TCRdb obtained this table from immuneACCESS and retained in-frame rearrangements with V and J assigned. These tables miss some clones; where compared with another copy, unresolved V genes account for less than half of the shortfall, and the remainder is unexplained. For V, J and clone size, that table is used; D and trimming come from the DNA. The sample table records some 86,000 clones; more than 70% of these occur just once. The ten biggest clones cover roughly a fifth of the sample.

About this clone itself: Its antigen is still unknown. No base quality values were provided; no much bigger clone lies one nucleotide off.

Summary of the overall study and its limitations: After two AZD1222 doses, spike-specific TCR breadth and depth were significantly higher than at day 0 and than in MenACWY recipients. No day 14 peak-response samples were available, so repertoires were characterized only after the peak T cell response. Conclusions about previously exposed vaccinees are limited, since just five or six AZD1222 recipients were seropositive for SARS-CoV-2 at baseline. Most participants were white British and females outnumbered males, and the authors suggested that clonal diversity may have been underestimated. In the small 56-69-year group, the increase in depth fell short of significance, most likely because of low power. Nearly half of unique spike-specific TCRs reportedly recognized epitopes outside regions mutated in the B.1.351 and B.1.1.7 variants. Vaccine-associated CD4 TCRs spanned the whole spike protein, with dominant responses in regions 160-218 and 743-854.

Compared with germline, V lacks 4 bases and J lacks 0 bases; bases without a gene match: 2. The CDR3 covers 14 residues, taking in both the cysteine and the phenylalanine. The DNA shown is the 42-base CDR3, in frame from base 1. The chain is assembled from TRBV23-1 and TRBJ2-5, with 7 bases matching TRBD1. TRBV23-1 is an ORF, and what it does is uncertain. This clonotype was obtained from an adult in good health. The source material was peripheral blood, sampled on day 0 of AZD1222 vaccination. The nucleotides are TGCGCCAGCAGTCCAGGGGGTAACCAAGAGACCCAGTACTTC. This encodes CASSPGGNQETQYF.